The 10 T cell receptor beta chains presented below share a single source sample, sequenced in a study of blood T cell repertoires in COVID-19. TCRdb keeps only in-frame clones here, not all; method: immunoSEQ multiplex PCR. Among approximately 70,000 clones listed, 88% were seen once. Sequences were obtained from peripheral blood. The receptors derive from a human donor in a cohort sampled during active COVID-19.

The chain has TRBV7-2 and TRBJ1-5; D is unresolved. Germline CDR1 and CDR2: SGHTA and FQGNSA. The CDR3 runs 12 residues. V lost 4 bases, J lost 6 bases, and 7 bases lay in between. DNA for the CDR3: TGTGCCAGCAGCTCCAGATTTCAGCCCCAGCATTTT. Its protein product is CASSSRFQPQHF.

Here the CDR3 reads CASRLAGGGELFF. For the CDR3, the DNA is TGTGCCAGCAGACTAGCGGGAGGGGGGGAGCTGTTTTTT. This chain connects TRBV6-5 to TRBJ2-2; TRBD2 matches 13 bases. CDR3 length: 13 residues. J was trimmed by 8 bases and V by 6 bases; bases with no gene match: 0. CDR1 MNHEY and CDR2 SVGAGI come from the germline V gene.

V is TRBV7-9 and J is TRBJ2-7; TRBD1 matches 9 bases. The CDR3 has 17 amino acids. Trimming removed 2 bases from V and 0 bases from J; junction bases left unmatched: 8. The germline gives CDR1 SEHNR, CDR2 FQNEAQ (reference sequence). In DNA form, the CDR3 reads TGTGCCAGCAGCTTAAGGCTAGGACAGGGGAACTCCTACGAGCAGTACTTC. Encoded protein: CASSLRLGQGNSYEQYF.

This clone is a singleton in its sample. V gene TRBV9 combines with J gene TRBJ2-1; TRBD1 is a possible D gene (5 bases). V was pared by 0 bases and J by 3 bases, with 10 bases between. The CDR3 has 15 amino acids. Germline V CDR1 and CDR2: SGDLS, YYNGEE. The CDR3, as DNA: TGTGCCAGCAGCGTAGATCAGGGCTACTACAATGAGCAGTTCTTC. This encodes CASSVDQGYYNEQFF. Combining the CDR3 with reference TRBV9 and TRBJ2-1 gives the whole variable domain DSGVTQTPKHLITATGQRVTLRCSPRSGDLSVYWYQQSLDQGLQFLIQYYNGEERAKGNILERFSAQQFPDLHSELNLSSLELGDSALYFCASSVDQGYYNEQFFGPGTRLTVL.

This clone was seen a handful of times. The V call is TRBV5-1, the J call TRBJ2-2, with 8 bases aligning to TRBD1. The ends lost 4 bases at V and 5 bases at J; junction bases unmatched: 4. The CDR3 sequence is 14 residues long. Germline CDR1 is SGHRS and CDR2 is YFSETQ. The CDR3 sequence is CASSKRQGTGELFF. The CDR3 DNA is TGCGCCAGCAGCAAGCGACAGGGGACCGGGGAGCTGTTTTTT.

Only a few counts were recorded for this clone. The chain couples TRBV7-9 to TRBJ2-2; D may be TRBD1 (6 bases). This CDR3 comprises 15 residues. Germline V gene lookup returns CDR1 SEHNR and CDR2 FQNEAQ (reference sequence). V was pared by 1 base and J by 8 bases, with 14 bases between. The CDR3 loop reads CASSLGTGSMGELFF. In DNA form, the CDR3 reads TGTGCCAGCAGCTTAGGCACAGGGTCGATGGGGGAGCTGTTTTTT.

The CDR3: CASSQYYEQYF. The CDR3 bases are TGTGCCAGCAGCCAATACTACGAGCAGTACTTC. J is TRBJ2-7 and V is TRBV3-1 (or the pseudogene TRBV3-2); D is unclear. CDR1 is LGHDT, CDR2 YNNKEL, per germline (reference sequence). Between the trimmed V and J ends, which lost 2 bases and 3 bases, there was a span of 2 bases. The CDR3 contains 11 residues.

The table lists this clone with a count of one. The chain couples TRBV6-6 to TRBJ2-3; possibly TRBD1 for D (6 bases). Deletions cut 6 bases from V and 6 bases from J, with 16 bases between. Germline loops: CDR1 MNHNY, CDR2 SVGAGI (reference sequence). CDR3 length: 14 amino acids. CDR3 protein: CASSLTTGSDTQYF. The CDR3 coding sequence is TGTGCCAGCAGCTTAACGACAGGATCCGATACGCAGTATTTT.

The CDR3 DNA follows: TGTGCCAGCAGCCAACCGACAGGGATCCAAGAGACCCAGTACTTC. Translating it yields CASSQPTGIQETQYF. This chain links TRBV4-2 with TRBJ2-5, with 7 nucleotides matching TRBD1. Germline V CDR1 and CDR2: LGHNA, YNFKEQ. This CDR3 comprises 15 residues. V dropped 2 bases and J dropped 1; count of bases not matched to a gene: 4.

This clone was picked up a small number of times. The chain couples TRBV5-6 to TRBJ1-4; D ambiguous. The V gene lost 4 bases and the J gene lost 6 bases, with 10 bases spanning the gap. The germline gives CDR1 SGHDT, CDR2 YYEEEE. CDR3 length: 13 amino acids. The CDR3 sequence is CASSRFMDEKLFF. DNA for the CDR3: TGTGCCAGCAGCCGGTTCATGGATGAAAAACTGTTTTTT. The full variable domain, rest sourced from reference TRBV5-6 and TRBJ1-4, is DAGVTQSPTHLIKTRGQQVTLRCSPKSGHDTVSWYQQALGQGPQFIFQYYEEEERQRGNFPDRFSGHQFPNYSSELNVNALLLGDSALYLCASSRFMDEKLFFGSGTQLSVL.